This TCR beta chain was obtained from a study of cytomegalovirus exposure and HLA in healthy donors. In the PCR, 60 Vbeta and 13 Jbeta primers were used. The method was immunoSEQ multiplex PCR; TCRdb's version includes in-frame clones alone and lacks a portion of them. The top ten clones hold 0.2% to 0.25% of a sample with a few hundred thousand clones, less than 85% of them seen once. Per the germline V gene, CDR1 is SGHTA and CDR2 is FQGNSA. The CDR3 has 14 residues. V was clipped by 1 base and J by 4 bases, with 11 bases between them. The clonotype originates from a girl aged 2-9 years in good health and CMV-seronegative. Sequences were obtained from PBMCs. The V gene is TRBV7-2, the J gene TRBJ2-7, with D possibly matching TRBD2 (6 bases). Here the CDR3 reads CASSLVLGGYEQYF. Written as DNA, the CDR3 is TGTGCCAGCAGCTTAGTATTGGGGGGATACGAGCAGTACTTC.